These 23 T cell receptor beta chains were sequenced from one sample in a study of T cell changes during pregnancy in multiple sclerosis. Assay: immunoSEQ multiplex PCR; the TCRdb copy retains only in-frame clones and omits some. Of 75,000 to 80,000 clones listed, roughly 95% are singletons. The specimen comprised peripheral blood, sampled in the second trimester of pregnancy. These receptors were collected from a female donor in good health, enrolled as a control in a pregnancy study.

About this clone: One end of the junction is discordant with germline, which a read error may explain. This CDR3 is CASSIDRYTGELFF. The CDR3 DNA follows: TGTGCTAGCAGCATAGACAGATACACCGGGGAGCTGTTTTTT. The J gene is TRBJ2-2, the V gene TRBV7-7, with D perhaps matching TRBD1 (5 bases). The CDR3 loop spans 14 amino acids. Germline lookup yields CDR1 SSHAT and CDR2 FNYEAQ (reference sequence). The whole variable domain, remainder taken from reference TRBV7-7 and TRBJ2-2, is GAGVSQSPRYKVTKRGQDVTLRCDPISSHATLYWYQQALGQGPEFLTYFNYEAQPDKSGLPSDRFSAERPEGSISTLTIQRTEQRDSAMYRCASSIDRYTGELFFGEGSRLTVL.

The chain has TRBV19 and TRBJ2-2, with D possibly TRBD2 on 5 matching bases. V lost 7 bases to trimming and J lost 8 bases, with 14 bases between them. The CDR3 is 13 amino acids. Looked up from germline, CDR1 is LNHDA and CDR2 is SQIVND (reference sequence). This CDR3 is CASNHLRGGELFF. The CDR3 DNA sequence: TGTGCCAGTAACCACCTTCGGGGTGGGGAGCTGTTTTTT.

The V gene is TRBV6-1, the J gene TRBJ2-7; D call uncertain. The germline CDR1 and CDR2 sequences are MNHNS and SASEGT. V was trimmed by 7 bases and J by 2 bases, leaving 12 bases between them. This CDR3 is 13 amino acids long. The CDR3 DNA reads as TGTGCCAGCACCAGCGACCCGACCTACGAGCAGTACTTC. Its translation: CASTSDPTYEQYF.

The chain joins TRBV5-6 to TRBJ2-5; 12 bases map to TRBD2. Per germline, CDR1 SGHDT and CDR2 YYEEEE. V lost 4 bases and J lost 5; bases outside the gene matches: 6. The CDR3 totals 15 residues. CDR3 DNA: TGTGCCAGCAGCGGGGGACTAGCGGGTTTGGAGACCCAGTACTTC. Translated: CASSGGLAGLETQYF.

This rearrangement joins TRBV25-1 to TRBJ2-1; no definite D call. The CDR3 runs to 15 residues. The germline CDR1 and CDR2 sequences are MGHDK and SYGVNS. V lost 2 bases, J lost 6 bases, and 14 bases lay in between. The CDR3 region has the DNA TGTGCCAGCAGTGAAGCTGTTAACCCGGGCAATGAGCAGTTCTTC. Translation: CASSEAVNPGNEQFF.

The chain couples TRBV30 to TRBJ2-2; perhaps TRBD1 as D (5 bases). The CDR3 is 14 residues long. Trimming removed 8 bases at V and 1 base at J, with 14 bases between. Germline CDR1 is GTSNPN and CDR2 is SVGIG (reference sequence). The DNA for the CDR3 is TGTGCCCATAAGGGGCTGGGGAACACCGGGGAGCTGTTTTTT. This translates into CAHKGLGNTGELFF. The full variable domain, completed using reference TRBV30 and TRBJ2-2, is SQTIHQWPATLVQPVGSPLSLECTVEGTSNPNLYWYRQAAGRGLQLLFYSVGIGQISSEVPQNLSASRPQDRQFILSSKKLLLSDSGFYLCAHKGLGNTGELFFGEGSRLTVL.

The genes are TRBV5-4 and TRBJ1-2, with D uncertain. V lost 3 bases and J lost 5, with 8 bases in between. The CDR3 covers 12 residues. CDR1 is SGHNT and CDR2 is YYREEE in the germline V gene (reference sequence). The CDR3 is CASSWEGYGYTF. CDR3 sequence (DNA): TGTGCCAGCAGCTGGGAGGGTTATGGCTACACCTTC.

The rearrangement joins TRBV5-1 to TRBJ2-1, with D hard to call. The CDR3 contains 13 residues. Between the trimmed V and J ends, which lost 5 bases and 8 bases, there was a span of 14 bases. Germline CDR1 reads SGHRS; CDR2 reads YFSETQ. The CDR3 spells CASRQDSMDEQFF. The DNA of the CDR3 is TGCGCCAGCAGACAAGACTCTATGGATGAGCAGTTCTTC.

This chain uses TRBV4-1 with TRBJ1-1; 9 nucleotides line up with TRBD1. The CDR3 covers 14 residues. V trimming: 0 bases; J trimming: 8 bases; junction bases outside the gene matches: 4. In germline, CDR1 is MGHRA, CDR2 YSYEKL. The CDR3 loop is CASSQDRTGEEAFF. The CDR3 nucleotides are TGCGCCAGCAGCCAAGATCGGACAGGGGAGGAAGCTTTCTTT.

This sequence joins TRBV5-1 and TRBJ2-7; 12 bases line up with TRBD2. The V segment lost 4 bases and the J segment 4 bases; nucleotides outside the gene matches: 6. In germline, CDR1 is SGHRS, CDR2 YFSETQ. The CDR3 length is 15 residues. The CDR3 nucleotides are TGCGCCAGCAGCCAGACAGGGACTAGCGGGTACGAGCAGTACTTC. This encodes CASSQTGTSGYEQYF. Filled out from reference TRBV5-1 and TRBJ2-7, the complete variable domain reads KAGVTQTPRYLIKTRGQQVTLSCSPISGHRSVSWYQQTPGQGLQFLFEYFSETQRNKGNFPGRFSGRQFSNSRSEMNVSTLELGDSALYLCASSQTGTSGYEQYFGPGTRLTVT.

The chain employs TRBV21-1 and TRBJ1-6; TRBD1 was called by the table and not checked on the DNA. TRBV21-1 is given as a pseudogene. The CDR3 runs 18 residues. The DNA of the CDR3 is TGTGCCAGCAGCAAAAACGGGGCGACAGGGCCCAATAATTCACCCCTCCACTTT. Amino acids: CASSKNGATGPNNSPLHF.

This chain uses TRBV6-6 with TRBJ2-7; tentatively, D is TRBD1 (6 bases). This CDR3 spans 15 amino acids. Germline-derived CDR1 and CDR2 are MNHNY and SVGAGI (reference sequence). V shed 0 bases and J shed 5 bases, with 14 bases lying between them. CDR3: CASSYSQGRLDEQYF. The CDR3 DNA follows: TGTGCCAGCAGTTACTCACAGGGTAGGTTGGACGAGCAGTACTTC.

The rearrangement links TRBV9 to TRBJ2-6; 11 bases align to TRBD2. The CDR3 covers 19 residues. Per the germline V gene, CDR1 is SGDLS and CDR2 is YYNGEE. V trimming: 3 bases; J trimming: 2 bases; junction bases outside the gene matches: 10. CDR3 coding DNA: TGTGCCAGCAGCGCAACCACTAGCGGGGGAGCGGCTGGGGCCAACGTCCTGACTTTC. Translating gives CASSATTSGGAAGANVLTF.

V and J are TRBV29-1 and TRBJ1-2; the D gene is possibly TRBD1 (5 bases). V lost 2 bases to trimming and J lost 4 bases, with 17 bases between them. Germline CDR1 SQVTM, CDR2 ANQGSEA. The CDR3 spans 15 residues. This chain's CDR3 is CSVEFVTALPYGYTF. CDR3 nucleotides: TGCAGCGTTGAATTCGTGACAGCTTTACCCTATGGCTACACCTTC.

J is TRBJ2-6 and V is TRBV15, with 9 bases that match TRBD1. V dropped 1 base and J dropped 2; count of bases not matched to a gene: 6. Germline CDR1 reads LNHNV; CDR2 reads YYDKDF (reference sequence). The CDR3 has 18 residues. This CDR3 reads CATSRGGTGRPGANVLTF. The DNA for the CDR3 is TGTGCCACCAGCAGAGGAGGGACAGGGAGGCCTGGGGCCAACGTCCTGACTTTC.

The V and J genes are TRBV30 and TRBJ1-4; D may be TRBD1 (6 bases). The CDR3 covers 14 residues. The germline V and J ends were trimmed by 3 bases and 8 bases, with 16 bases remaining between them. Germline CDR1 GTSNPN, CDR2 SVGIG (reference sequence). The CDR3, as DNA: TGTGCCTGGAGGGACCAGGGGCGCGGAGAAAAACTGTTTTTT. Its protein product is CAWRDQGRGEKLFF.

The CDR3 region is CASRPRKGDLQGELHGNTEAFF. The CDR3 DNA follows: TGTGCAAGTCGCCCCAGAAAGGGGGACCTACAGGGGGAATTGCATGGGAACACTGAAGCTTTCTTT. The chain is built from TRBV12-2 and TRBJ1-1; the table's D gene call, TRBD1, was not cross checked with the DNA. TRBV12-2 is a known pseudogene. CDR3 length: 22 residues.

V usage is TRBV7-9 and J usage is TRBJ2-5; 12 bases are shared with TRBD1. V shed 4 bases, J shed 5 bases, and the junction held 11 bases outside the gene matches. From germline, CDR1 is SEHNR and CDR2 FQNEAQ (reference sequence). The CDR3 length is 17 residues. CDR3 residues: CASSSSPGTGGWETQYF. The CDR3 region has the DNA TGTGCCAGCAGCTCCAGTCCCGGGACAGGGGGCTGGGAGACCCAGTACTTC.

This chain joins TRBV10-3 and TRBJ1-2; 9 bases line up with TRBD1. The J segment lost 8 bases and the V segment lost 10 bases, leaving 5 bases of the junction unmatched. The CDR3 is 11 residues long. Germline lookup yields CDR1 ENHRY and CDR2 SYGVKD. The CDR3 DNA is TGTGCCACGAGGACAGGGGTCGGCTACACCTTC. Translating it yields CATRTGVGYTF.

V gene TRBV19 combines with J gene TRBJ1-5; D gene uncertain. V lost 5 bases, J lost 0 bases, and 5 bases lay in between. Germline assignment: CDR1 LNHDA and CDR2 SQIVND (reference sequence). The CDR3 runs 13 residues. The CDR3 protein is CASSSTSNQPQHF. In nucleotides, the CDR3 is TGTGCCAGTAGTTCTACTAGCAATCAGCCCCAGCATTTT.

The DNA for the CDR3 is TGCGCCAGCAGCCAAACCCCGGGACATGCGTCCCAGCCCCAGCATTTT. Residues: CASSQTPGHASQPQHF. V and J are TRBV4-3 and TRBJ1-5; D might be TRBD1 (6 bases). Germline loops: CDR1 LGHNA, CDR2 YSLEER. Trimming stripped 2 bases from V and 7 bases from J, with 18 bases between. The CDR3 consists of 16 residues.

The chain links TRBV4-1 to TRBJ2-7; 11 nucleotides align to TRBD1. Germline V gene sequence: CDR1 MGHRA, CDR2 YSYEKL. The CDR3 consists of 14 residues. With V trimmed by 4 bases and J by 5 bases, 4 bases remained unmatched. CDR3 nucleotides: TGCGCCAGCAGCCTGGACAGGGGGCGCGACGAGCAGTACTTC. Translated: CASSLDRGRDEQYF.

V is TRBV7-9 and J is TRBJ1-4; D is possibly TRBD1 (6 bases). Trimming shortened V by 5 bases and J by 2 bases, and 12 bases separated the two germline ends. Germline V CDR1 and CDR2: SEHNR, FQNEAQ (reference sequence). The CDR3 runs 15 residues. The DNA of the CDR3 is TGTGCCAGCAGCAGCCACAGGGAGACTAATGAAAAACTGTTTTTT. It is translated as CASSSHRETNEKLFF.